Given below is one TCR beta chain in context. This sample was included in a study of blood T cell repertoires in COVID-19. About the study: COVID-19 samples, acute and convalescent, were from the United States, Italy and Spain. T cells, B-cell-depleted T cells, or PBMCs supplied cDNA or gDNA.

The trim removed 3 bases at V and 4 bases at J, leaving 13 bases unmatched. Germline loops: CDR1 SGHDN, CDR2 FVKESK. CDR3 length: 17 amino acids. Clones were read by immunoSEQ multiplex PCR, and TCRdb kept only the in-frame ones, dropping some. The table lists about 68,000 clones, approximately 81% of them singletons. The chain links TRBV14 to TRBJ1-2, with TRBD1 matching over 8 bases. This receptor was taken from a man aged 50 to 59 with active COVID-19. The material sequenced was peripheral blood. The CDR3 sequence: CASSQITTTGAGYGYTF. In DNA form, the CDR3 reads TGTGCCAGCAGCCAGATTACCACGACAGGGGCCGGCTATGGCTACACCTTC. Supplemented by reference TRBV14 and TRBJ1-2, the full variable domain reads EAGVTQFPSHSVIEKGQTVTLRCDPISGHDNLYWYRRVMGKEIKFLLHFVKESKQDESGMPNNRFLAERTGGTYSTLKVQPAELEDSGVYFCASSQITTTGAGYGYTFGSGTRLTVV.